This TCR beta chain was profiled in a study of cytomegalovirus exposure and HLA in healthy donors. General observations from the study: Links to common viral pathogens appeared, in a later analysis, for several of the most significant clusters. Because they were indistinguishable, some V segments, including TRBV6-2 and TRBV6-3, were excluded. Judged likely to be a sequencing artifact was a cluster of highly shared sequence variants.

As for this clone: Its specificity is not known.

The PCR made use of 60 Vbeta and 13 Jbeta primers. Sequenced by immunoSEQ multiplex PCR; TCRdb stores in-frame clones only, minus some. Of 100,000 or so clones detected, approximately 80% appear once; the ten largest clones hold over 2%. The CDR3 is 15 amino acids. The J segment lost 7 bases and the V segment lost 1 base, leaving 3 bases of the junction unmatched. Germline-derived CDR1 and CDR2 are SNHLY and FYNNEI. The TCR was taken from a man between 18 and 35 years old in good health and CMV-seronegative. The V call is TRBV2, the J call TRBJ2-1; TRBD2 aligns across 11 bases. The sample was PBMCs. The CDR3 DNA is TGTGCCAGCAGTGAAGTGGGGACTAGCGGAAATGAGCAGTTCTTC. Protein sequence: CASSEVGTSGNEQFF.